This TCR beta chain was retrieved from a study of shared clonotypes between healthy human individuals. Study results and limitations: Represented diversity, genetic and exposure-history alike, was limited by few donors.

Clones were read by immunoSEQ multiplex PCR, and TCRdb kept only the in-frame ones, dropping some. The data contain roughly 2,500,000 clones, roughly 93% of them singletons. Trimming left V 4 bases short and J 5 bases short, with 11 bases between. Germline lookup yields CDR1 SEHNR and CDR2 FQNEAQ (reference sequence). This CDR3 spans 13 amino acids. This clone was detected once. Its antigen remains unidentified. Specimen: naive CD4+ T cells from PBMCs. As for subset: CD45RA+ positively selected. The chain carries TRBV7-9 and TRBJ1-1; D possibly corresponds to TRBD1 (6 bases). This sequence originates from a man aged 18 to 29 in good health. Some clones in this sample may be carry-over from other donors' samples. CDR3 residues: CASSSQDSTEAFF. The CDR3 region has the DNA TGTGCCAGCAGCTCCCAGGACAGTACTGAAGCTTTCTTT.